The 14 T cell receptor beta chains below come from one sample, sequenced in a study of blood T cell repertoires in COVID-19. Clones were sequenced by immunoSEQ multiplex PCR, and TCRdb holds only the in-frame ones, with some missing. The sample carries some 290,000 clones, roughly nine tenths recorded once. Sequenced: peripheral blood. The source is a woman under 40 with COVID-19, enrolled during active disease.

CDR3 sequence (DNA): TGTGCCAGCAGCCGCGTTGTCCGGTCCTCCTATGGCTACACCTTC. Protein sequence: CASSRVVRSSYGYTF. The chain is built from TRBV7-2 and TRBJ1-2; D is undetermined. In germline, CDR1 is SGHTA, CDR2 FQGNSA. The CDR3 contains 15 residues. V lost 5 bases to trimming and J lost 4 bases, with 17 bases between them.

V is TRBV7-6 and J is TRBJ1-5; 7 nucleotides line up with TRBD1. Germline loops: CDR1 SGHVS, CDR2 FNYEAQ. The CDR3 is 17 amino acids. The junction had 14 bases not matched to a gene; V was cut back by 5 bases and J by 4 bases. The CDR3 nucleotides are TGTGCCAGCAGCCCGTCGACAGGGTCGAATATTAATCAGCCCCAGCATTTT. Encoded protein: CASSPSTGSNINQPQHF. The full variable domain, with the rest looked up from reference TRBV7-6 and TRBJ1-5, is GAGVSQSPRYKVTKRGQDVALRCDPISGHVSLYWYRQALGQGPEFLTYFNYEAQQDKSGLPNDRFSAERPEGSISTLTIQRTEQRDSAMYRCASSPSTGSNINQPQHFGDGTRLSIL.

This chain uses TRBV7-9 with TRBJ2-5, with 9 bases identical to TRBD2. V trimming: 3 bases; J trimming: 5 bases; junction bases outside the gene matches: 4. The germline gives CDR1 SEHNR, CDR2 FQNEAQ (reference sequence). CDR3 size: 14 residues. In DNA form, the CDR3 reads TGTGCCAGCAGCTTGATAGCGGGGGTTGAGACCCAGTACTTC. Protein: CASSLIAGVETQYF.

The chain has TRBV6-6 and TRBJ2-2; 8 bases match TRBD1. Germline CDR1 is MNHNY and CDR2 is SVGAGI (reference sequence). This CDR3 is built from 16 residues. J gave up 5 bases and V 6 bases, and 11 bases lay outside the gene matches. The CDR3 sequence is CASSYPDRESTGELFF. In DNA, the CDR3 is TGTGCCAGCAGCTACCCGGACAGGGAGAGTACCGGGGAGCTGTTTTTT.

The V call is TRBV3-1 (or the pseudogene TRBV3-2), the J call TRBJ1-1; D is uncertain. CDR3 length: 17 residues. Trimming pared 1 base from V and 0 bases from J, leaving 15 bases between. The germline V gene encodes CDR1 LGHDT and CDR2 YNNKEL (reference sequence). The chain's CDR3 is CASSQVGSGVMNTEAFF. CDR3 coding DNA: TGTGCCAGCAGCCAAGTGGGGTCCGGGGTCATGAACACTGAAGCTTTCTTT.

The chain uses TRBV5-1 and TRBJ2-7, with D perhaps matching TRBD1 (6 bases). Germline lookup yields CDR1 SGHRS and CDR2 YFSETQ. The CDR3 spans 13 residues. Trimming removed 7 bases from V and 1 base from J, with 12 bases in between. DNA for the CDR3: TGCGCCAGCCGGACAGCCCTATCCTACGAGCAGTACTTC. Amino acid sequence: CASRTALSYEQYF.

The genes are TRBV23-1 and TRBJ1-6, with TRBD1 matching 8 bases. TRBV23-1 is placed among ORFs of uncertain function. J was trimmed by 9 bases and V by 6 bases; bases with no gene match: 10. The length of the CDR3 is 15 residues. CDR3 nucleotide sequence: TGCGCCAGCAGCTGCAGAGGACAGGGCGGTTCACCCCTCCACTTT. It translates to CASSCRGQGGSPLHF.

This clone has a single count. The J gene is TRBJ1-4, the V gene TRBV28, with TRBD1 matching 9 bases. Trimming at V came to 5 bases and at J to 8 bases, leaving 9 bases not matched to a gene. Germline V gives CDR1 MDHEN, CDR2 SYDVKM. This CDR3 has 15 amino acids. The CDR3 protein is CASSANRGRGEKLFF. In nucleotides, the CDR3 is TGTGCCAGCAGTGCCAACAGGGGGCGAGGAGAAAAACTGTTTTTT.

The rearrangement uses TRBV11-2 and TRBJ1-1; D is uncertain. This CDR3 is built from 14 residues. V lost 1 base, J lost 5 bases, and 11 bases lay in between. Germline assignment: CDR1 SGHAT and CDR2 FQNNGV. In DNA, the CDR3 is TGTGCCAGCAGCTTAGTAGACCCGGGGACTGAAGCTTTCTTT. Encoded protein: CASSLVDPGTEAFF.

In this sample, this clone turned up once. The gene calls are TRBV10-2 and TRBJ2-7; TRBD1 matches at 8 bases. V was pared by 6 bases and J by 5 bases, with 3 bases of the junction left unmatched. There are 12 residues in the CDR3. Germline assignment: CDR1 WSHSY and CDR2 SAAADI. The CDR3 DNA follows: TGCGCCAGCAGGCAGGGGGCGGACGAGCAGTACTTC. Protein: CASRQGADEQYF.

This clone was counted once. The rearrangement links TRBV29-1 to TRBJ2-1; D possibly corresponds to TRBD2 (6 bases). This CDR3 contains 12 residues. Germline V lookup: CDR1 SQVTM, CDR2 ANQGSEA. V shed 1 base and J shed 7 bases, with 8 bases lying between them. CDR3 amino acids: CSVEVGGNEQFF. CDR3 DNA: TGCAGCGTTGAAGTGGGGGGTAATGAGCAGTTCTTC.

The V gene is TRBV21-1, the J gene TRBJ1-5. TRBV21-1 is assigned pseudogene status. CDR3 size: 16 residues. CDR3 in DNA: TGTGCCAGCAGCATCTTCGGCGGGCTTAGCAATCAGCCCCAGCATTTT. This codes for CASSIFGGLSNQPQHF.

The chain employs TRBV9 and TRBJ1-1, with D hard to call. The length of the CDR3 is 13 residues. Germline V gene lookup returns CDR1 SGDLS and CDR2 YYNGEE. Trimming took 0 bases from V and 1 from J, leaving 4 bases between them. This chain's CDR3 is CASSVARNTEAFF. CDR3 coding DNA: TGTGCCAGCAGCGTAGCTAGGAACACTGAAGCTTTCTTT.

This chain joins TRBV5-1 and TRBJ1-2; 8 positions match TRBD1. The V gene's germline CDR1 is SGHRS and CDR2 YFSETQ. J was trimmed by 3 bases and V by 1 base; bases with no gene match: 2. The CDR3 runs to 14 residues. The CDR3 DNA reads TGCGCCAGCAGCTTGCAGGGGGCCGACTATGGCTACACCTTC. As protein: CASSLQGADYGYTF.